Listed below are T cell receptor beta chains from one sample, sequenced in a study of blood T cell repertoires in COVID-19. TCRdb's table, derived via immunoSEQ multiplex PCR, lists solely in-frame clones and lacks some. The sample carries about 250,000 clones, 70% to 90% recorded once. Specimen: PBMCs or T cells enriched from blood (not recorded which). Receptors originate from a man in his forties or fifties who had recovered from COVID-19. CDR3s include the opening cysteine and the closing phenylalanine or tryptophan. The D gene is left open where the match is weak. Clone size, where shown, is once, few, many, or a class for clones that have expanded.

clone size: once; J gene: TRBJ1-2; V gene: TRBV5-4; D gene: TRBD1; CDR3 DNA: TGTGCCAGCACCCAGGGGGACCCGGTCTATGGCTACACCTTC; CDR3 protein: CASTQGDPVYGYTF
clone size: .; J gene: TRBJ1-5; V gene: TRBV15; D gene: TRBD1; CDR3 DNA: TGTGCCACCCGGTTTTCAGGGGGGAATCAGCCCCAGCATTTT; CDR3 protein: CATRFSGGNQPQHF
clone size: .; J gene: TRBJ2-1; V gene: TRBV10-1; D gene: TRBD1; CDR3 DNA: TGCGCCAGCAGAGAAACAGGGGGCGACAATGAGCAGTTCTTC; CDR3 protein: CASRETGGDNEQFF
clone size: .; J gene: TRBJ2-2; V gene: TRBV29-1; D gene: TRBD2; CDR3 DNA: TGCAGCGTAGGGAGGGACACCGGGGAGCTGTTTTTT; CDR3 protein: CSVGRDTGELFF
clone size: .; J gene: TRBJ2-1; V gene: TRBV7-9; D gene: TRBD2; CDR3 DNA: TGTGCCAGCAGCCCCCCATCTAGCGGGAGAGGGGATGAGCAGTTCTTC; CDR3 protein: CASSPPSSGRGDEQFF
clone size: .; J gene: TRBJ1-6; V gene: TRBV27; D gene: TRBD1; CDR3 DNA: TGTGCCAGCAGTCCGCTAGCGACAGGGAAGAATTCACCCCTCCACTTT; CDR3 protein: CASSPLATGKNSPLHF
clone size: .; J gene: TRBJ2-2; V gene: TRBV28; D gene: TRBD2; CDR3 DNA: TGTGCCAGCAGTAAGGACCTGGGACTAGCGGGTGCGAGGGGCCACACCGGGGAGCTGTTTTTT; CDR3 protein: CASSKDLGLAGARGHTGELFF
clone size: .; J gene: TRBJ1-1; V gene: TRBV19; D gene: .; CDR3 DNA: TGTGCCAGCAAAGACGAGACAGGCGCAACTGAAGCTTTCTTT; CDR3 protein: CASKDETGATEAFF
clone size: few; J gene: TRBJ2-6; V gene: TRBV7-2; D gene: .; CDR3 DNA: TGTGCCAGCAGCATAACGGACAAGACTGGGGCCAACGTCCTGACTTTC; CDR3 protein: CASSITDKTGANVLTF
clone size: few; J gene: TRBJ2-2; V gene: TRBV12-2; D gene: .; CDR3 DNA: TGTGCAAGTCGCCCTGAGGACAGGCTCGCCAGGGAGACCGGGGAGCTGTTTTTT; CDR3 protein: CASRPEDRLARETGELFF
clone size: .; J gene: TRBJ1-6; V gene: TRBV12-3/TRBV12-4; D gene: .; CDR3 DNA: TGTGCCAGCATCCCAGACTATAATTCACCCCTCCACTTT; CDR3 protein: CASIPDYNSPLHF
clone size: once; J gene: TRBJ2-5; V gene: TRBV10-3; D gene: TRBD2; CDR3 DNA: TGTGCCATCAGTGAGTCGTTAGCGGGGGGACAAGAGACCCAGTACTTC; CDR3 protein: CAISESLAGGQETQYF
clone size: .; J gene: TRBJ2-5; V gene: TRBV7-9; D gene: .; CDR3 DNA: TGTGCCAGCAGCTTAGCGAGGGAGACCCAGTACTTC; CDR3 protein: CASSLARETQYF
clone size: .; J gene: TRBJ1-5; V gene: TRBV18; D gene: TRBD1; CDR3 DNA: TGTGCCAGCTCACCCGGGACAGGGGATCAGCCCCAGCATTTT; CDR3 protein: CASSPGTGDQPQHF
clone size: .; J gene: TRBJ2-7; V gene: TRBV7-2; D gene: .; CDR3 DNA: TGTGCCAGCAGGGGGAGGACGATCTACGAGCAGTACTTC; CDR3 protein: CASRGRTIYEQYF
clone size: .; J gene: TRBJ1-1; V gene: TRBV5-1; D gene: TRBD1; CDR3 DNA: TGCGCCAGCAGCTGGCGGGACAGGGATGAAGCTTTCTTT; CDR3 protein: CASSWRDRDEAFF
clone size: .; J gene: TRBJ2-7; V gene: TRBV6-5; D gene: .; CDR3 DNA: TGTGCCAGCAGTTACACTAGATCGTCCGAGCAGTACTTC; CDR3 protein: CASSYTRSSEQYF
clone size: .; J gene: TRBJ1-6; V gene: TRBV9; D gene: TRBD1; CDR3 DNA: TGTGCCAGCAGTGGGACAGGGGGCAATTCACCCCTCCACTTT; CDR3 protein: CASSGTGGNSPLHF
clone size: few; J gene: TRBJ2-1; V gene: TRBV28; D gene: TRBD1; CDR3 DNA: TGTGCCAGCGGCCCCAGGGGGCTCACCTACAATGAGCAGTTCTTC; CDR3 protein: CASGPRGLTYNEQFF
clone size: .; J gene: TRBJ1-1; V gene: TRBV7-8; D gene: TRBD1; CDR3 DNA: TGTGCCAGCAGATTCATCGACAGGGGAGCGGGCACTGAAGCTTTCTTT; CDR3 protein: CASRFIDRGAGTEAFF
clone size: .; J gene: TRBJ1-4; V gene: TRBV6-2/TRBV6-3; D gene: .; CDR3 DNA: TGTGCCAGCAGTTTGACAGTTGCTGAAAAACTGTTTTTT; CDR3 protein: CASSLTVAEKLFF
clone size: .; J gene: TRBJ2-7; V gene: TRBV5-1; D gene: TRBD2; CDR3 DNA: TGCGCCAGCAGCTTGGGCGGGAGCTCCTACGAGCAGTACTTC; CDR3 protein: CASSLGGSSYEQYF
clone size: .; J gene: TRBJ2-3; V gene: TRBV28; D gene: TRBD2; CDR3 DNA: TGTGCCAGCAGGGAGGGACTAGCGGGGACAGATACGCAGTATTTT; CDR3 protein: CASREGLAGTDTQYF
clone size: .; J gene: TRBJ1-1; V gene: TRBV5-5; D gene: .; CDR3 DNA: TGTGCCAGCAGCCCGCAACGACAGGCAGGCACTGAAGCTTTCTTT; CDR3 protein: CASSPQRQAGTEAFF
clone size: few; J gene: TRBJ1-5; V gene: TRBV3-1/TRBV3-2; D gene: .; CDR3 DNA: TGTGCCAGCAGCCTAGACCGGGGGCCCCAGCATTTT; CDR3 protein: CASSLDRGPQHF
clone size: once; J gene: TRBJ2-2; V gene: TRBV27; D gene: .; CDR3 DNA: TGTGCCAGCAGTTTATTGGGAGGTGGAACCGGGGAGCTGTTTTTT; CDR3 protein: CASSLLGGGTGELFF
clone size: .; J gene: TRBJ2-2; V gene: TRBV9; D gene: TRBD1; CDR3 DNA: TGTGCCAGCTCCCAGGGGGTACAGGGGAACACCGGGGAGCTGTTTTTT; CDR3 protein: CASSQGVQGNTGELFF
clone size: .; J gene: TRBJ2-2; V gene: TRBV3-1/TRBV3-2; D gene: .; CDR3 DNA: TGTGCCAGCAGCCAAGAGATTAGGGGCACCGGGGAGCTGTTTTTT; CDR3 protein: CASSQEIRGTGELFF
clone size: .; J gene: TRBJ2-7; V gene: TRBV10-3; D gene: .; CDR3 DNA: TGTGCCATCGTGGCAGAAATATCTTCCGAGCAGTACTTC; CDR3 protein: CAIVAEISSEQYF
clone size: once; J gene: TRBJ2-5; V gene: TRBV7-2; D gene: .; CDR3 DNA: TGTGCCAGCAGCTTAGGAGGGACGGGGGAAGAGACCCAGTACTTC; CDR3 protein: CASSLGGTGEETQYF
clone size: .; J gene: TRBJ1-2; V gene: TRBV6-5; D gene: TRBD1; CDR3 DNA: TGTGCCAGCAGTTACTCCGACAGGGTCGGTGGCTACACCTTC; CDR3 protein: CASSYSDRVGGYTF
clone size: .; J gene: TRBJ1-1; V gene: TRBV4-2; D gene: .; CDR3 DNA: TGTGCCAGCAGCCAATTCCCCGAGGGAACTGAAGCTTTCTTT; CDR3 protein: CASSQFPEGTEAFF
clone size: once; J gene: TRBJ2-7; V gene: TRBV4-1; D gene: .; CDR3 DNA: TGCGCCAGCAGCCACAACACGGGACTCTCCTACGAGCAGTACTTC; CDR3 protein: CASSHNTGLSYEQYF
clone size: .; J gene: TRBJ2-6; V gene: TRBV19; D gene: .; CDR3 DNA: TGTGCCAGTACCCCCGAGGGGGGGACTGGGGCCAACGTCCTGACTTTC; CDR3 protein: CASTPEGGTGANVLTF
clone size: .; J gene: TRBJ2-5; V gene: TRBV10-3; D gene: .; CDR3 DNA: TGTGCCATCAGTGAGTCGGTCAGCGGAGCTCTCCAAGAGACCCAGTACTTC; CDR3 protein: CAISESVSGALQETQYF
clone size: .; J gene: TRBJ2-2; V gene: TRBV19; D gene: .; CDR3 DNA: TGTGCCAGTAGTATCCTGACAGGGAACACCGGGGAGCTGTTTTTT; CDR3 protein: CASSILTGNTGELFF
clone size: .; J gene: TRBJ1-2; V gene: TRBV30; D gene: .; CDR3 DNA: TGTGCCTGGAGTGTACGCCAGGTTGGGAACTATGGCTACACCTTC; CDR3 protein: CAWSVRQVGNYGYTF
clone size: .; J gene: TRBJ2-3; V gene: TRBV14; D gene: .; CDR3 DNA: TGTGCCAGCAGCCAAGGGCCTTGGTCAGATACGCAGTATTTT; CDR3 protein: CASSQGPWSDTQYF
clone size: .; J gene: TRBJ2-5; V gene: TRBV9; D gene: TRBD2; CDR3 DNA: TGTGCCAGCAGCGTAGGACTAGCGGAAAGGAGCGGCCAAGAGACCCAGTACTTC; CDR3 protein: CASSVGLAERSGQETQYF
clone size: .; J gene: TRBJ1-1; V gene: TRBV15; D gene: TRBD1; CDR3 DNA: TGTGCCACCAGCAGAGCCGGGACAGGGCAAGATGAAGCTTTCTTT; CDR3 protein: CATSRAGTGQDEAFF
clone size: .; J gene: TRBJ1-1; V gene: TRBV30; D gene: .; CDR3 DNA: TGTGCCTGGAACCGAGGGAACACTGAAGCTTTCTTT; CDR3 protein: CAWNRGNTEAFF
clone size: .; J gene: TRBJ1-4; V gene: TRBV30; D gene: TRBD1; CDR3 DNA: TGTGCCTGTATTTCCGGACAGGGAAATGAAAAACTGTTTTTT; CDR3 protein: CACISGQGNEKLFF
clone size: .; J gene: TRBJ2-5; V gene: TRBV4-1; D gene: .; CDR3 DNA: TGCGCCAGCAGCCAAGATCGGCGGGCGGGGGCCGGGGAGACCCAGTACTTC; CDR3 protein: CASSQDRRAGAGETQYF
clone size: .; J gene: TRBJ2-1; V gene: TRBV5-4; D gene: TRBD2; CDR3 DNA: TGTGCCAGCAGTCCGGGACTAGCGGTTAGCTCCTACAATGAGCAGTTCTTC; CDR3 protein: CASSPGLAVSSYNEQFF
clone size: .; J gene: TRBJ1-1; V gene: TRBV7-2; D gene: .; CDR3 DNA: TGTGCCAGCAGCTTACAGGGATCTCGCACTGAAGCTTTCTTT; CDR3 protein: CASSLQGSRTEAFF